Listed here are 6 T cell receptor beta chains from one sample, sequenced in a study of T cells in Graves' hyperthyroidism and ophthalmopathy. Amplified TCR beta CDR3 regions came from RNA transcripts. A first-round RT-PCR of the TCR CDR3 used the HTBI primer set. Each CDR3 protein is one row after TCRdb ran MiXCR on the multiplex PCR reads. The sample has 250,000 or so distinct CDR3 sequences, roughly 15% seen once. Sequencing was carried out using blood. The receptors come from a woman between 45 and 65 years old with Graves' hyperthyroidism that later progressed to Graves' ophthalmopathy.

Ten or more counts support this clonotype. The V call is TRBV28, the J call TRBJ2-5; weak D call: TRBD2 (6 bases). The CDR3 covers 15 residues. V lost 3 bases to trimming and J lost 5 bases, with 16 bases between them. Germline CDR1 is MDHEN and CDR2 is SYDVKM. The CDR3: CASSLRRAVGETQYF. CDR3 in DNA: TGTGCCAGCAGTTTGCGGAGGGCGGTAGGGGAGACCCAGTACTTC.

This clonotype was detected many times. The CDR3, as DNA: TGTGCCATCGGAGAAGAAACATTGGGACAGGGGATGGGATTTAATCAGCCCCAGCATTTT. Translation: CAIGEETLGQGMGFNQPQHF. The chain employs TRBV10-3 and TRBJ1-5, with 10 nucleotides matching TRBD1. CDR1 and CDR2 (germline): ENHRY, SYGVKD. V was pared by 8 bases and J by 4 bases, with 23 bases of the junction left unmatched. The CDR3 is made up of 20 amino acids.

The chain recombines TRBV5-5 with TRBJ1-5; 7 bases fit TRBD1. Germline-derived CDR1 and CDR2 are SGHKS and YYEKEE (reference sequence). With V trimmed by 3 bases and J by 5 bases, 5 bases remained unmatched. This CDR3 contains 14 residues. In nucleotides, the CDR3 is TGTGCCAGCAGCTACGGGACAGATGATCAGCCCCAGCATTTT. Translation: CASSYGTDDQPQHF.

This clonotype was observed a few times. The chain recombines TRBV15 with TRBJ1-5; possibly TRBD1 for D (5 bases). Germline V gene data show CDR1 as LNHNV and CDR2 as YYDKDF (reference sequence). Deletions cut 1 base from V and 0 bases from J, with 7 bases between. The CDR3 consists of 15 residues. CDR3 sequence reads: CATSRVDNSNQPQHF. CDR3 nucleotides: TGTGCCACCAGCAGAGTGGACAATAGCAATCAGCCCCAGCATTTT.

This chain links TRBV19 with TRBJ2-7; 9 bases fit TRBD1. Germline CDR1 reads LNHDA; CDR2 reads SQIVND (reference sequence). The J segment lost 2 bases and the V segment lost 5 bases, leaving 4 bases of the junction unmatched. CDR3 length: 14 residues. For the CDR3, the DNA is TGTGCCAGTAGTCCACGGGACAGGGCCTACGAGCAGTACTTC. It specifies CASSPRDRAYEQYF. The full variable domain, in which reference TRBV19 and TRBJ2-7 provide the parts outside the CDR3, is DGGITQSPKYLFRKEGQNVTLSCEQNLNHDAMYWYRQDPGQGLRLIYYSQIVNDFQKGDIAEGYSVSREKKESFPLTVTSAQKNPTAFYLCASSPRDRAYEQYFGPGTRLTVT.

In its sample, this clonotype was seen many times. The rearrangement links TRBV6-2 or TRBV6-3 to TRBJ1-1, with D possibly matching TRBD1 (5 bases). This CDR3 contains 17 residues. The V end was cut by 2 bases, the J end by 3 bases, with 19 bases between. CDR1 and CDR2 (germline): MNHEY, SVGEGT. The CDR3 DNA reads as TGTGCCAGCAGTTACACCGTCCGGGGGGGGACGTACACTGAAGCTTTCTTT. It codes for CASSYTVRGGTYTEAFF.